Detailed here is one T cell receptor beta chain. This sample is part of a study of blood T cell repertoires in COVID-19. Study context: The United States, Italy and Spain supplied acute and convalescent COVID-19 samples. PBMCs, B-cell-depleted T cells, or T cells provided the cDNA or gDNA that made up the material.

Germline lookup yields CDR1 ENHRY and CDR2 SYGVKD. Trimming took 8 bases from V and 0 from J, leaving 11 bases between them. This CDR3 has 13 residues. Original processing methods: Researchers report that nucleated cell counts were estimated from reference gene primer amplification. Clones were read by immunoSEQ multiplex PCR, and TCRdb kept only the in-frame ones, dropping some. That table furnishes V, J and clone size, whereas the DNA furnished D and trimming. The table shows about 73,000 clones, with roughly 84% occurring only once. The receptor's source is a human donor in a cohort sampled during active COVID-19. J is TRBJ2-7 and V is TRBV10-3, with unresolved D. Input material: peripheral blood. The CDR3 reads CAIGPPGSYEQYF. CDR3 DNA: TGTGCCATCGGGCCCCCCGGCTCCTACGAGCAGTACTTC.